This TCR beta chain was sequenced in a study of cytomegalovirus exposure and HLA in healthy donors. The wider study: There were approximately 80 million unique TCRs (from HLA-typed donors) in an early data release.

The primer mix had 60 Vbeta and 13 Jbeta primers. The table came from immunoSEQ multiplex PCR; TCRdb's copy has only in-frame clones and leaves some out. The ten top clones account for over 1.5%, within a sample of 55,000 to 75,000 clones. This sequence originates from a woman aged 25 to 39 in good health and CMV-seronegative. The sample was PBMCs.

DNA for the CDR3: TGTGCCAGCAGTGACGGGAGAGGGGTAAGAGATACGCAGTATTTT. Translating gives CASSDGRGVRDTQYF. The J gene is TRBJ2-3, the V gene TRBV25-1; weak D call: TRBD2 (6 bases). Between the trimmed V and J ends, which lost 3 bases and 5 bases, there was a span of 15 bases. This CDR3 spans 15 amino acids. The germline V gene has CDR1 MGHDK and CDR2 SYGVNS.